The entry below describes one TCR beta chain. Its specificity is not known. These data are taken from a study of cytomegalovirus exposure and HLA in healthy donors. PCR amplification relied on 60 Vbeta primers (plus 13 Jbeta primers). Produced via immunoSEQ multiplex PCR; TCRdb's table is partial and in-frame only. The data show some 85,000 clones, with about three quarters seen just once and 4.6% held by the top ten. Overall study results and limits: For cytomegalovirus status, the classifier reportedly gave diagnoses with high specificity and sensitivity.

The sample taken for sequencing was PBMCs. This sequence was found in a woman between 35 and 50 years old in good health and CMV-seropositive.

CDR3 coding DNA: TGCGCCAGGACAGTTTTGATAGAGCAGTACTTC. Translating it yields CARTVLIEQYF. The V and J genes are TRBV23-1 and TRBJ2-7; TRBD1 might be the D (5 bases). TRBV23-1 is an ORF for which the function is uncertain. The CDR3 has 11 residues. Trimming removed 9 bases from V and 7 bases from J, with 13 bases in between.